Presented here are 27 T cell receptor beta chains from one specimen sequenced in a study of shared clonotypes between healthy human individuals. Clones were read by immunoSEQ multiplex PCR, and TCRdb kept only the in-frame ones, dropping some. The sample comprises over 950,000 clones, 60% to 85% of which are singletons, and roughly 0.82% rests with the top ten. Sequences were obtained from memory CD4+ T cells from PBMCs. The subset was: CD45RA-negative fraction. The source of these receptors is a young man in good health. Some clones in this sample may be carry-over from other donors' samples.

The gene calls are TRBV6-6 and TRBJ2-5, with TRBD2 matching 7 bases. The trim removed 2 bases at V and 3 bases at J, leaving 6 bases unmatched. The CDR3 contains 15 residues. CDR1 is MNHNY and CDR2 is SVGAGI in the germline V gene (reference sequence). The CDR3 loop reads CASSYAGRRKETQYF. CDR3 nucleotide sequence: TGTGCCAGCAGTTACGCCGGGAGGAGGAAAGAGACCCAGTACTTC.

V usage is TRBV2 and J usage is TRBJ1-1; D is undetermined. The CDR3 extends over 14 amino acids. V shed 3 bases and J shed 5 bases, with 13 bases lying between them. Germline CDR1 is SNHLY and CDR2 is FYNNEI. This chain's CDR3 is CASSDILRDTEAFF. The CDR3 coding sequence is TGTGCCAGCAGTGATATATTAAGGGATACTGAAGCTTTCTTT.

This chain joins TRBV6-6 and TRBJ2-7, with a tentative D call TRBD1 (6 bases). V was pared by 4 bases and J by 6 bases, with 16 bases between. Germline V gene lookup returns CDR1 MNHNY and CDR2 SVGAGI (reference sequence). The CDR3 has 14 amino acids. CDR3 sequence reads: CASSFDRNLSEQYF. CDR3 DNA sequence: TGTGCCAGCAGTTTCGACAGGAACCTGTCCGAGCAGTACTTC.

The gene calls are TRBV15 and TRBJ2-7; 15 nucleotides agree with TRBD2. This CDR3 is built from 17 residues. The germline V gene has CDR1 LNHNV and CDR2 YYDKDF (reference sequence). The ends lost 9 bases at V and 5 bases at J; junction bases unmatched: 14. This chain's CDR3 is CATGFGGLAGGLHEQYF. The CDR3 DNA is TGTGCCACTGGCTTCGGCGGACTAGCGGGAGGGCTCCACGAGCAGTACTTC.

In regard to this clone: The same CDR3 arises from other DNA sequences in this sample as well. The chain links TRBV25-1 to TRBJ1-5; 10 nucleotides match TRBD1. This CDR3 comprises 14 residues. From germline, CDR1 is MGHDK and CDR2 SYGVNS. With 4 bases clipped from V and 7 bases from J, the junction kept 4 bases outside the gene matches. CDR3 DNA sequence: TGTGCCAGCAGTGGACAGGGGGCCGGACAGCCCCAGCATTTT. It encodes CASSGQGAGQPQHF.

The chain has TRBV2 and TRBJ1-5; the D gene is possibly TRBD1 (5 bases). Germline lookup yields CDR1 SNHLY and CDR2 FYNNEI. The CDR3 loop spans 16 amino acids. V gave up 4 bases and J gave up 7 bases, with 20 bases separating them. CDR3 region: CASSVFVGPGQQPQHF. The CDR3 DNA reads as TGTGCCAGCAGTGTATTTGTTGGACCAGGGCAACAGCCCCAGCATTTT.

The V gene is TRBV2, the J gene TRBJ2-7; 8 bases agree with TRBD1. V lost 6 bases, J lost 6 bases, and 4 bases stayed unmatched. Germline CDR1 and CDR2: SNHLY and FYNNEI. CDR3 size: 12 residues. The CDR3 DNA is TGTGCCAGCAGCTACACAGGGGGCGAGCAGTACTTC. This sequence encodes CASSYTGGEQYF.

This clone appeared once. The CDR3 nucleotides are TGTGCCTCGGCAGGGACTAATGAAAAACTGTTTTTT. Residues: CASAGTNEKLFF. The V gene is TRBV28, the J gene TRBJ1-4; possibly TRBD1 for D (5 bases). Germline CDR1 MDHEN, CDR2 SYDVKM. With 11 bases removed from V and 2 bases from J, the gap between germline ends came to 9 bases. This CDR3 is 12 amino acids long.

The rearrangement uses TRBV15 and TRBJ1-1, with TRBD1 matching over 7 bases. V shed 3 bases and J 5 bases; nucleotides not matched to a gene: 6. The germline CDR1 and CDR2 sequences are LNHNV and YYDKDF (reference sequence). The CDR3 is 14 residues long. The CDR3 reads CATSRTGRRTEAFF. In DNA, the CDR3 is TGTGCCACCAGCAGGACAGGGAGGCGGACTGAAGCTTTCTTT.

The chain uses TRBV4-1 and TRBJ2-5, with TRBD2 matching over 11 bases. CDR3 length equals 17 residues. Germline CDR1 is MGHRA and CDR2 is YSYEKL. V gave up 4 bases and J gave up 4 bases; unmatched junction bases: 11. This chain's CDR3 is CASSPPLAGVGRETQYF. In DNA form, the CDR3 reads TGCGCCAGCAGCCCCCCACTAGCGGGAGTTGGGCGAGAGACCCAGTACTTC.

The chain is built from TRBV21-1 and TRBJ2-3; TRBD2, the D gene given by the table, was not confirmed from the DNA. TRBV21-1 is deemed a pseudogene. The CDR3 runs to 17 residues. The chain's CDR3 is CASSKVDAGESSDTQYF. As DNA, the CDR3 is TGTGCCAGCAGCAAAGTAGATGCGGGAGAATCTTCAGATACGCAGTATTTT.

This chain links TRBV5-1 with TRBJ2-1; D may be TRBD1 or TRBD2 (5 bases each). This CDR3 is 14 amino acids long. The germline V gene encodes CDR1 SGHRS and CDR2 YFSETQ. The V and J ends lost 4 bases and 8 bases respectively, with 16 bases between them. The DNA of the CDR3 is TGCGCCAGCAGCCGAGAGGGACGGAGGCATGAGCAGTTCTTC. It specifies CASSREGRRHEQFF.

The chain joins TRBV2 to TRBJ2-3, with D possibly matching TRBD2 (6 bases). Germline-derived CDR1 and CDR2 are SNHLY and FYNNEI. This CDR3 spans 14 amino acids. V was trimmed by 10 bases and J by 0 bases, leaving 14 bases between them. The CDR3 coding sequence is TGTGCCACCAGACTAGGCCTAAGCACAGATACGCAGTATTTT. Residues: CATRLGLSTDTQYF.

This chain uses TRBV28 with TRBJ1-5; D remains ambiguous. CDR1 MDHEN and CDR2 SYDVKM come from the germline V gene. The CDR3 runs 15 residues. V was clipped by 5 bases and J by 0 bases, with 11 bases between them. CDR3 DNA: TGTGCCAGCAGTGGGCACGCCTTTAGCAATCAGCCCCAGCATTTT. Translating gives CASSGHAFSNQPQHF.

This clone was seen once. The genes are TRBV7-8 and TRBJ2-1; unclear D gene. The CDR3 runs to 15 residues. Trimming removed 3 bases at V and 6 bases at J, with 15 bases between. Germline CDR1 and CDR2: SGHVS and FQNEAQ. The CDR3, as DNA: TGTGCCAGCAGCTTTAGATTCCCGATCCCCAATGAGCAGTTCTTC. Translated, it gives CASSFRFPIPNEQFF.

This sequence joins TRBV28 and TRBJ1-2; 8 positions agree with TRBD1. V shed 6 bases and J 7 bases; nucleotides not matched to a gene: 13. CDR1 is MDHEN and CDR2 is SYDVKM in the germline V gene. This CDR3 contains 15 residues. The CDR3 sequence is CASRPSGQVISGYTF. The CDR3 bases are TGTGCCAGCAGACCCTCGGGACAGGTGATATCTGGCTACACCTTC.

This clone occurred many times. The rearrangement joins TRBV2 to TRBJ2-1; D is uncertain. This CDR3 contains 11 residues. V lost 4 bases to trimming and J lost 5 bases, with 3 bases between them. CDR1 and CDR2 from the germline V gene are SNHLY and FYNNEI. Here the CDR3 DNA reads TGTGCCAGCAGTGTAGACAATGAGCAGTTCTTC. Translating it yields CASSVDNEQFF.

The chain's CDR3 is CASSLGASGTDTQYF. The CDR3 nucleotides read TGTGCCAGCAGCTTAGGTGCTAGCGGGACAGATACGCAGTATTTT. The rearrangement links TRBV7-3 to TRBJ2-3; 8 nucleotides line up with TRBD2. Germline trimming cut 2 bases from V and 3 bases from J; bases unmatched to any gene: 4. The germline V gene encodes CDR1 SGHTA and CDR2 FQGTGA. There are 15 residues in the CDR3.

This clone came up once. The V gene is TRBV5-1, the J gene TRBJ2-7; 10 nucleotides match TRBD2. Germline V lookup: CDR1 SGHRS, CDR2 YFSETQ. This CDR3 comprises 15 residues. With V trimmed by 4 bases and J by 0 bases, 4 bases remained unmatched. The CDR3 sequence is CASSTLAGDSYEQYF. The CDR3 nucleotides read TGCGCCAGCAGCACCCTAGCGGGAGACTCCTACGAGCAGTACTTC.

The genes are TRBV5-4 and TRBJ2-5; 12 positions match TRBD2. CDR1 is SGHNT and CDR2 is YYREEE in the germline V gene (reference sequence). V lost 8 bases, J lost 1 base, and 6 bases stayed unmatched. The CDR3 is 15 amino acids. CDR3 amino acids: CASTGTSGFQETQYF. CDR3 DNA sequence: TGTGCCAGTACCGGGACTAGCGGGTTCCAAGAGACCCAGTACTTC.

This clone has a handful of counts. The chain recombines TRBV5-1 with TRBJ2-1; maybe TRBD2 (5 bases). Between the trimmed V and J ends, which lost 4 bases and 10 bases, there was a span of 9 bases. CDR1 and CDR2 (germline): SGHRS, YFSETQ. CDR3 size: 11 residues. In DNA, the CDR3 is TGCGCCAGCAGCGAGTCTAGCGAGCAGTTCTTC. This codes for CASSESSEQFF.

V usage is TRBV20-1 and J usage is TRBJ1-2; D call uncertain. Germline V gives CDR1 DFQATT, CDR2 SNEGSKA (reference sequence). V lost 7 bases to trimming and J lost 2 bases, with 5 bases between them. This CDR3 has 10 residues. The CDR3 bases are TGCAGTGACGGGAACTATGGCTACACCTTC. It translates to CSDGNYGYTF.

This rearrangement joins TRBV28 to TRBJ1-2; D perhaps matches TRBD1 (5 bases). CDR1 MDHEN and CDR2 SYDVKM come from the germline V gene. Between the trimmed V and J ends, which lost 5 bases and 2 bases, there was a span of 12 bases. The CDR3 is made up of 14 amino acids. The CDR3 reads CASSLRQRNYGYTF. CDR3 nucleotide sequence: TGTGCCAGCAGTCTCCGACAGAGGAACTATGGCTACACCTTC.

The V and J genes are TRBV6-6 and TRBJ1-5; 11 bases align to TRBD1. The CDR3 has 15 residues. J lost 4 bases, V lost 6 bases, and 5 bases had no gene match. Germline V CDR1 and CDR2: MNHNY, SVGAGI (reference sequence). The CDR3 region has the DNA TGTGCCAGCAGCCGGGGACAGGGGGGAAATCAGCCCCAGCATTTT. This translates into CASSRGQGGNQPQHF.

This rearrangement joins TRBV18 to TRBJ2-7; D is uncertain. The CDR3 has 14 amino acids. CDR1 is KGHSH and CDR2 is LQKENI in the germline V gene. V was pared by 6 bases and J by 1 base, with 13 bases between. Here the CDR3 DNA reads TGTGCCAGCTCTTGGACGGAGAATTCCTACGAGCAGTACTTC. Translating gives CASSWTENSYEQYF.

CDR3 sequence (DNA): TGTGCCACCAACCTAGACAGAGACGAGCAGTACTTC. Translating it yields CATNLDRDEQYF. The J gene is TRBJ2-7, the V gene TRBV2; the D gene is possibly TRBD1 (5 bases). Germline lookup yields CDR1 SNHLY and CDR2 FYNNEI. V shed 10 bases and J shed 5 bases, with 15 bases lying between them. This CDR3 is 12 amino acids long.

V usage is TRBV7-9 and J usage is TRBJ2-2, with 9 bases matching TRBD1. This CDR3 comprises 19 residues. After removal of 8 bases from V and 3 bases from J, the junction contained 19 bases not matched to a gene. CDR1 is SEHNR, CDR2 FQNEAQ, per germline (reference sequence). This CDR3 reads CASPGTTGGNKYDTGELFF. In DNA form, the CDR3 reads TGTGCCAGCCCCGGAACGACAGGGGGTAATAAGTATGACACCGGGGAGCTGTTTTTT.